This T cell receptor (beta chain) emerged from a study of blood T cell repertoires in COVID-19. This CDR3 spans 12 amino acids. The germline V gene encodes CDR1 MDHEN and CDR2 SYDVKM. V lost 1 base and J 2 bases, leaving 3 bases between the germline ends. Sequenced by immunoSEQ multiplex PCR; TCRdb stores in-frame clones only, minus some. The sample lists over 110,000 clones; over 60% were seen once. Material for sequencing was peripheral blood. The chain links TRBV28 to TRBJ2-7; D is ambiguous. The sequence was collected from a man older than 75 with acute or convalescent COVID-19. The CDR3, as DNA: TGTGCCAGCAGTTTATCCGCCTACGAGCAGTACTTC. Amino acid sequence: CASSLSAYEQYF.